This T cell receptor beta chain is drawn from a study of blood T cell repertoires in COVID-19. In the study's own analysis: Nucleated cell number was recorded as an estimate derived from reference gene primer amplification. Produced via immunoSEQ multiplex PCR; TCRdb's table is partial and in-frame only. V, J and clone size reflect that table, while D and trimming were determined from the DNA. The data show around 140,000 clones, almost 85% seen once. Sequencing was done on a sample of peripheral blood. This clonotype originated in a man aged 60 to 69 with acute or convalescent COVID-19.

CDR3 amino acids: CASSEGRQTYGYTF. CDR3 DNA sequence: TGTGCCAGCAGTGAAGGGAGACAGACCTATGGCTACACCTTC. V is TRBV6-1 and J is TRBJ1-2; the D gene is possibly TRBD1 (5 bases). V was cut by 1 base and J by 4 bases, with 10 bases left in between. Germline V gene data show CDR1 as MNHNS and CDR2 as SASEGT. This CDR3 has 14 residues.